The 30 T cell receptor beta chains below come from one sample, sequenced in a study of T cell responses to AZD1222 COVID-19 vaccine. The protocol was immunoSEQ multiplex PCR, while the TCRdb copy is restricted to in-frame clones and leaves out a portion. The sample includes some 170,000 clones, around 92% seen only once; the top ten take about 1.1%. The sequencing here drew on peripheral blood, taken 28 days after the second AZD1222 dose. The receptors stem from an adult who received the AZD1222 COVID-19 vaccine.

The chain combines TRBV18 with TRBJ2-7, with 7 bases that match TRBD2. The CDR3 runs to 12 residues. V shed 6 bases, J shed 6 bases, and the junction held 5 bases outside the gene matches. Germline loops: CDR1 KGHSH, CDR2 LQKENI. The CDR3 is CASSNPGGEQYF. In nucleotides, the CDR3 is TGTGCCAGCTCCAACCCGGGGGGCGAGCAGTACTTC. Based on the CDR3 plus reference TRBV18 and TRBJ2-7, the full variable domain is NAGVMQNPRHLVRRRGQEARLRCSPMKGHSHVYWYRQLPEEGLKFMVYLQKENIIDESGMPKERFSAEFPKEGPSILRIQQVVRGDSAAYFCASSNPGGEQYFGPGTRLTVT.

This chain links TRBV11-2 with TRBJ1-1; D remains unclear. V was shortened by 4 bases and J by 0 bases, with 12 bases between the two germline ends. The CDR3 is made up of 15 amino acids. Germline values: CDR1 SGHAT, CDR2 FQNNGV. CDR3 amino acids: CASSSSVPMNTEAFF. For the CDR3, the DNA is TGTGCCAGCAGCTCCTCGGTTCCCATGAACACTGAAGCTTTCTTT. Full variable domain (remainder filled in from reference TRBV11-2 and TRBJ1-1): EAGVAQSPRYKIIEKRQSVAFWCNPISGHATLYWYQQILGQGPKLLIQFQNNGVVDDSQLPKDRFSAERLKGVDSTLKIQPAKLEDSAVYLCASSSSVPMNTEAFFGQGTRLTVV.

The chain has TRBV5-1 and TRBJ1-1; D gene uncertain. V lost 0 bases to trimming and J lost 9 bases, with 9 bases between them. CDR1 and CDR2 (germline): SGHRS, YFSETQ. The CDR3 has 12 residues. The CDR3: CASSLAEGKAFF. The CDR3 coding sequence is TGCGCCAGCAGCTTGGCCGAGGGAAAAGCTTTCTTT. Combining the CDR3 with reference TRBV5-1 and TRBJ1-1 gives the whole variable domain KAGVTQTPRYLIKTRGQQVTLSCSPISGHRSVSWYQQTPGQGLQFLFEYFSETQRNKGNFPGRFSGRQFSNSRSEMNVSTLELGDSALYLCASSLAEGKAFFGQGTRLTVV.

This chain links TRBV19 with TRBJ1-2; D is possibly TRBD1 (5 bases). This CDR3 comprises 13 residues. Trimming pared 3 bases from V and 5 bases from J, leaving 10 bases between. Per the germline V gene, CDR1 is LNHDA and CDR2 is SQIVND (reference sequence). CDR3 sequence (DNA): TGTGCCAGTAGTATCGACAGCCTATATGGCTACACCTTC. Translating gives CASSIDSLYGYTF.

The chain employs TRBV11-2 and TRBJ2-1; tentatively, D is TRBD2 (6 bases). V was clipped by 5 bases and J by 4 bases, with 18 bases between them. Germline V gives CDR1 SGHAT, CDR2 FQNNGV. This CDR3 spans 16 amino acids. CDR3 residues: CASSLRGLGGYNEQFF. The CDR3 region has the DNA TGTGCCAGCAGCCTTAGGGGACTTGGCGGGTACAATGAGCAGTTCTTC.

V usage is TRBV18 and J usage is TRBJ1-1, with D uncertain. Germline V gives CDR1 KGHSH, CDR2 LQKENI. The CDR3 is made up of 14 amino acids. Trimming cost V 4 bases and J 0 bases, with 9 bases left between them. Here the CDR3 reads CASSQDGLNTEAFF. In DNA, the CDR3 is TGTGCCAGCTCACAGGACGGCTTGAACACTGAAGCTTTCTTT.

V is TRBV2 and J is TRBJ2-1; tentatively, D is TRBD1 (5 bases). Germline V gene lookup returns CDR1 SNHLY and CDR2 FYNNEI. The V and J ends lost 6 bases and 0 bases respectively, with 12 bases between them. This CDR3 contains 15 residues. In DNA, the CDR3 is TGTGCCAGCAGCACCAGGGCAAGCTCCTACAATGAGCAGTTCTTC. Translation: CASSTRASSYNEQFF. Complete variable domain (other parts from reference TRBV2 and TRBJ2-1): EPEVTQTPSHQVTQMGQEVILRCVPISNHLYFYWYRQILGQKVEFLVSFYNNEISEKSEIFDDQFSVERPDGSNFTLKIRSTKLEDSAMYFCASSTRASSYNEQFFGPGTRLTVL.

V usage is TRBV19 and J usage is TRBJ2-4, with D perhaps assigned TRBD1 or TRBD2 (5 bases each). CDR1 and CDR2 (germline): LNHDA, SQIVND (reference sequence). The V and J ends lost 5 bases and 4 bases respectively, with 15 bases between them. This CDR3 has 15 amino acids. The CDR3 coding sequence is TGTGCCAGTAGTGTGGTTCGGGGCCTAAAAAACATTCAGTACTTC. Encoded protein: CASSVVRGLKNIQYF. The variable domain in full, with the rest retrieved from reference TRBV19 and TRBJ2-4, is DGGITQSPKYLFRKEGQNVTLSCEQNLNHDAMYWYRQDPGQGLRLIYYSQIVNDFQKGDIAEGYSVSREKKESFPLTVTSAQKNPTAFYLCASSVVRGLKNIQYFGAGTRLSVL.

The gene calls are TRBV9 and TRBJ1-5, with D perhaps TRBD1 (5 bases). V lost 0 bases, J lost 4 bases, and 8 bases lay in between. CDR1 SGDLS and CDR2 YYNGEE come from the germline V gene. The CDR3 consists of 14 residues. The CDR3 reads CASSVGGVNQPQHF. The CDR3 DNA reads as TGTGCCAGCAGCGTAGGAGGGGTTAATCAGCCCCAGCATTTT.

DNA for the CDR3: TGTGCCAGCAGCTTCCAGGGGGCTCAGGAGACCCAGTACTTC. Translated: CASSFQGAQETQYF. The chain joins TRBV7-2 to TRBJ2-5, with 8 positions matching TRBD1. The CDR3 is 14 residues long. CDR1 is SGHTA and CDR2 is FQGNSA in the germline V gene. The V and J ends lost 3 bases and 5 bases, in that order; junction bases with no gene match: 5.

This chain connects TRBV6-1 to TRBJ1-6, with D uncertain. The V gene's germline CDR1 is MNHNS and CDR2 SASEGT. The CDR3 consists of 17 residues. The V and J ends lost 4 bases and 7 bases respectively, with 20 bases between them. CDR3: CASSVLGGGRLNSPLHF. For the CDR3, the DNA is TGTGCCAGCAGTGTACTCGGCGGAGGCAGGTTGAATTCACCCCTCCACTTT.

CDR3 DNA sequence: TGTGCCAGCAGGCGACAAATCAATGAGCAGTTCTTC. The encoded protein is CASRRQINEQFF. The chain employs TRBV5-5 and TRBJ2-1; D uncertain. This CDR3 is built from 12 residues. CDR1 SGHKS and CDR2 YYEKEE come from the germline V gene (reference sequence). Trimming cost V 5 bases and J 6 bases, with 9 bases left between them.

The count of this clone is one. This chain links TRBV11-2 with TRBJ1-2; the D gene is possibly TRBD1 (5 bases). The CDR3 length is 12 residues. Germline CDR1 and CDR2: SGHAT and FQNNGV. V was cut by 1 base and J by 10 bases, with 10 bases left in between. This CDR3 is CASSLARGTYTF. DNA for the CDR3: TGTGCCAGCAGCTTAGCGAGGGGAACCTACACCTTC.

The gene calls are TRBV6-5 and TRBJ2-1; TRBD2 might be the D (7 bases). Germline CDR1 MNHEY, CDR2 SVGAGI. V gave up 5 bases and J gave up 15 bases, with 17 bases separating them. This CDR3 is 12 amino acids long. The CDR3 loop reads CASSRYGGGWFF. The CDR3, as DNA: TGTGCCAGCAGTAGATATGGGGGGGGCTGGTTCTTC.

The chain joins TRBV4-1 to TRBJ1-4, with 7 positions matching TRBD1. V dropped 4 bases and J dropped 4; count of bases not matched to a gene: 9. The V gene's germline CDR1 is MGHRA and CDR2 YSYEKL. This CDR3 has 16 residues. The CDR3 protein is CASSPSAGQNNEKLFF. The CDR3 DNA follows: TGCGCCAGCAGCCCTTCCGCGGGACAGAATAATGAAAAACTGTTTTTT.

A few counts support this clone. V usage is TRBV5-4 and J usage is TRBJ2-7; the D is unclear. The V gene lost 4 bases and the J gene lost 2 bases, with 4 bases spanning the gap. CDR3 length: 11 amino acids. The germline gives CDR1 SGHNT, CDR2 YYREEE (reference sequence). The CDR3 coding sequence is TGTGCCAGCAGCCCCGCCTACGAGCAGTACTTC. It specifies CASSPAYEQYF.

V is TRBV29-1 and J is TRBJ1-1, with D tentatively TRBD1 (6 bases). The CDR3 runs to 14 residues. Trimming removed 0 bases from V and 4 bases from J, with 12 bases in between. Germline V gene lookup returns CDR1 SQVTM and CDR2 ANQGSEA. DNA for the CDR3: TGCAGCGTTGAAGATGGCGGGGGCCGCACTGAAGCTTTCTTT. Its translation is CSVEDGGGRTEAFF.

The chain is built from TRBV19 and TRBJ1-2; D may be TRBD1 (5 bases). Between the trimmed V and J ends, which lost 5 bases and 0 bases, there was a span of 10 bases. This CDR3 region has 14 residues. Germline loops: CDR1 LNHDA, CDR2 SQIVND (reference sequence). For the CDR3, the DNA is TGTGCCAGTAGTGACGACAGCGCTAACTATGGCTACACCTTC. Amino acids: CASSDDSANYGYTF.

The genes are TRBV19 and TRBJ1-2; D unclear. From germline, CDR1 is LNHDA and CDR2 SQIVND (reference sequence). Trimming shortened V by 4 bases and J by 1 base, and 7 bases separated the two germline ends. The CDR3 runs 13 residues. CDR3 in DNA: TGTGCCAGTAGTACGGCGGGTAACTATGGCTACACCTTC. This encodes CASSTAGNYGYTF.

The chain employs TRBV11-2 and TRBJ1-4, with D possibly being TRBD1 (5 bases). This CDR3 region has 11 residues. CDR1 and CDR2 (germline): SGHAT, FQNNGV. V was pared by 8 bases and J by 6 bases, with 7 bases between. The CDR3 here is CASRGDEKLFF. The DNA of the CDR3 is TGTGCCAGCCGGGGCGATGAAAAACTGTTTTTT.

The chain links TRBV19 to TRBJ2-5; D remains ambiguous. Trimming pared 3 bases from V and 5 bases from J, leaving 10 bases between. CDR1 is LNHDA, CDR2 SQIVND, per germline (reference sequence). The CDR3 is 13 residues long. The CDR3 DNA sequence: TGTGCCAGTAGTATGAAGCGCCGGGAGACCCAGTACTTC. It codes for CASSMKRRETQYF.

The rearrangement uses TRBV6-1 and TRBJ1-1; D remains ambiguous. Trimming stripped 2 bases from V and 1 base from J, with 2 bases between. The CDR3 contains 12 residues. The germline V gene encodes CDR1 MNHNS and CDR2 SASEGT. The CDR3 loop reads CASSEQNTEAFF. As DNA, the CDR3 is TGTGCCAGCAGTGAACAGAACACTGAAGCTTTCTTT.

V and J are TRBV18 and TRBJ1-6, with a tentative D call TRBD1 (5 bases). There are 15 residues in the CDR3. The ends were cut back, 4 bases at V and 10 bases at J, with 17 bases in the middle. The germline V gene has CDR1 KGHSH and CDR2 LQKENI. The CDR3 DNA is TGTGCCAGCTCACTCGGGACCGCGGTGACCTCACCCCTCCACTTT. Its protein product is CASSLGTAVTSPLHF.

This clone was recorded once. This chain links TRBV5-1 with TRBJ1-4; D is uncertain. Germline lookup yields CDR1 SGHRS and CDR2 YFSETQ. The CDR3 runs 14 residues. Trimming pared 4 bases from V and 3 bases from J, leaving 10 bases between. The CDR3 bases are TGCGCCAGCAGCCTTGCCATGGCTAATGAAAAACTGTTTTTT. The encoded protein is CASSLAMANEKLFF. Looking up the rest from reference TRBV5-1 and TRBJ1-4 gives the full variable domain: KAGVTQTPRYLIKTRGQQVTLSCSPISGHRSVSWYQQTPGQGLQFLFEYFSETQRNKGNFPGRFSGRQFSNSRSEMNVSTLELGDSALYLCASSLAMANEKLFFGSGTQLSVL.

This clone came up once. The rearrangement joins TRBV12-3 or TRBV12-4 to TRBJ1-1; D ambiguous. This CDR3 is 13 amino acids long. The V gene lost 0 bases and the J gene lost 11 bases, with 13 bases spanning the gap. The CDR3 here is CASSLAEGTGAFF. The CDR3 DNA reads as TGTGCCAGCAGTTTAGCTGAGGGAACGGGGGCTTTCTTT.

The chain recombines TRBV6-6 with TRBJ2-6, with unresolved D. The CDR3 loop spans 13 amino acids. Germline CDR1 MNHNY, CDR2 SVGAGI (reference sequence). With 6 bases removed from V and 2 bases from J, the gap between germline ends came to 5 bases. The DNA for the CDR3 is TGTGCCAGCAGCTCTGCTGGGGCCAACGTCCTGACTTTC. Amino acid sequence: CASSSAGANVLTF.

This clone was detected only once. The chain is built from TRBV6-1 and TRBJ2-7; 9 bases align to TRBD1. The CDR3 is 14 amino acids. After removal of 7 bases from V and 3 bases from J, the junction contained 7 bases not matched to a gene. Germline CDR1 is MNHNS and CDR2 is SASEGT. CDR3: CASTPGQGGYEQYF. The CDR3 bases are TGTGCCAGCACTCCGGGACAGGGAGGCTACGAGCAGTACTTC.

The rearrangement links TRBV18 to TRBJ2-7, with TRBD1 matching 9 bases. Germline CDR1 is KGHSH and CDR2 is LQKENI. There are 17 residues in the CDR3. J lost 1 base, V lost 2 bases, and 9 bases had no gene match. The CDR3 sequence: CASSPDFGTGFSYEQYF. The CDR3 nucleotides read TGTGCCAGCTCACCAGATTTTGGGACAGGGTTTTCCTACGAGCAGTACTTC.

J is TRBJ1-1 and V is TRBV6-1; the D is unclear. Germline V lookup: CDR1 MNHNS, CDR2 SASEGT. With 2 bases removed from V and 5 bases from J, the gap between germline ends came to 15 bases. This CDR3 is 15 amino acids long. In nucleotides, the CDR3 is TGTGCCAGCAGTGAATTCGCAGGACGAAGAACTGAAGCTTTCTTT. As protein: CASSEFAGRRTEAFF.

The CDR3 nucleotides are TGTGCCAGCACCCCAGAACAGGGCCGACCAGATACGCAGTATTTT. It yields the protein CASTPEQGRPDTQYF. The chain couples TRBV6-5 to TRBJ2-3, with D possibly matching TRBD1 (6 bases). Germline loops: CDR1 MNHEY, CDR2 SVGAGI. The CDR3 has 15 amino acids. V was shortened by 7 bases and J by 4 bases, with 18 bases between the two germline ends.